These 27 T cell receptor beta chains share one sample of origin, sequenced in a study of T cells in Graves' hyperthyroidism and ophthalmopathy. Researchers amplified the TCR beta CDR3 regions from RNA transcripts. In the first-round RT-PCR of the TCR CDR3, the HTBI primer set was used. TCRdb analysed the multiplex PCR reads with MiXCR anew, one entry per CDR3 protein. The sample yields about 200,000 distinct CDR3 sequences, about 17% seen once. The sequencing sample was made of blood. The source of these receptors is a woman aged 50 to 60 with Graves' hyperthyroidism.

This clonotype was recorded many times. As DNA, the CDR3 is TGTGCCAGCAGCTTTCGGACTAGCGGGGGAGGGAACTACAATGAGCAGTTCTTC. Translating it yields CASSFRTSGGGNYNEQFF. This chain uses TRBV7-9 with TRBJ2-1; 13 nucleotides agree with TRBD2. With V trimmed by 3 bases and J by 3 bases, 8 bases remained unmatched. CDR3 length equals 18 residues. Germline CDR1 and CDR2: SEHNR and FQNEAQ (reference sequence).

This rearrangement joins TRBV28 to TRBJ2-3; 9 positions agree with TRBD2. The CDR3 length is 16 residues. The trim removed 7 bases at V and 6 bases at J, leaving 14 bases unmatched. The germline V gene has CDR1 MDHEN and CDR2 SYDVKM. CDR3 protein: CASTFLRGGREDTQYF. CDR3 coding DNA: TGTGCCAGCACCTTTCTACGGGGCGGGAGGGAGGATACGCAGTATTTT. Complete variable domain (other parts from reference TRBV28 and TRBJ2-3): DVKVTQSSRYLVKRTGEKVFLECVQDMDHENMFWYRQDPGLGLRLIYFSYDVKMKEKGDIPEGYSVSREKKERFSLILESASTNQTSMYLCASTFLRGGREDTQYFGPGTRLTVL.

This clonotype was counted only a few times. The rearrangement joins TRBV28 to TRBJ2-1; TRBD2 is a possible D gene (6 bases). Germline V gene lookup returns CDR1 MDHEN and CDR2 SYDVKM. The V end was cut by 6 bases, the J end by 4 bases, with 16 bases between. The CDR3 loop spans 15 amino acids. For the CDR3, the DNA is TGTGCCAGCAGCCCTGGGTTAGCGGCATACAATGAGCAGTTCTTC. Protein product: CASSPGLAAYNEQFF.

There are many counts of this clonotype. The chain employs TRBV11-3 and TRBJ1-1, with no clear D. The germline gives CDR1 SGHNT, CDR2 YENEEA. The CDR3 has 13 amino acids. V lost 6 bases and J 7 bases, leaving 15 bases between the germline ends. CDR3 in amino acids: CASRTFGSVEAFF. The DNA for the CDR3 is TGTGCCAGCAGAACCTTCGGCTCAGTTGAAGCTTTCTTT.

V is TRBV7-6 and J is TRBJ1-1; no clear D gene. V was pared by 5 bases and J by 4 bases, with 11 bases between. Germline V gene sequence: CDR1 SGHVS, CDR2 FNYEAQ. This CDR3 is 13 amino acids long. CDR3 region: CASSAREATEAFF. The CDR3 nucleotides read TGTGCCAGCAGCGCCCGGGAGGCCACTGAAGCTTTCTTT.

This clonotype was recorded at least ten times. The rearrangement links TRBV27 to TRBJ2-1, with no clear D. Trimming pared 4 bases from V and 2 bases from J, leaving 12 bases between. There are 15 residues in the CDR3. Germline CDR1 reads MNHEY; CDR2 reads SMNVEV (reference sequence). The CDR3 DNA sequence: TGTGCCAGCAGTTCCCCCCAGAGAGCCTACAATGAGCAGTTCTTC. Its translation: CASSSPQRAYNEQFF.

This chain joins TRBV20-1 and TRBJ2-3, with 9 bases matching TRBD2. There are 13 residues in the CDR3. From germline, CDR1 is DFQATT and CDR2 SNEGSKA (reference sequence). The junction had 6 bases not matched to a gene; V was cut back by 5 bases and J by 6 bases. Here the CDR3 DNA reads TGCAGTGCTCATCCTAGCGGGATCGATACGCAGTATTTT. This codes for CSAHPSGIDTQYF.

This chain uses TRBV7-8 with TRBJ1-1; TRBD1 aligns across 11 bases. The CDR3 totals 15 residues. From germline, CDR1 is SGHVS and CDR2 FQNEAQ. V shed 5 bases and J 1 base; nucleotides not matched to a gene: 3. The CDR3 loop is CASSIGTGGNTEAFF. The CDR3, as DNA: TGTGCCAGCAGCATAGGGACAGGGGGGAACACTGAAGCTTTCTTT.

This sequence joins TRBV12-3 or TRBV12-4 and TRBJ2-4; 7 bases match TRBD1. The CDR3 spans 15 residues. V shed 5 bases and J 7 bases; nucleotides not matched to a gene: 11. CDR3 region: CASSPNLGRGNIQYF. The CDR3 region has the DNA TGTGCCAGCAGTCCCAATTTGGGCAGGGGGAACATTCAGTACTTC.

Many counts were recorded for this clonotype. The chain links TRBV28 to TRBJ2-1, with TRBD2 matching over 10 bases. Trimming cost V 6 bases and J 7 bases; bases outside gene matches: 21. From germline, CDR1 is MDHEN and CDR2 SYDVKM. The CDR3 is 19 amino acids. The CDR3 DNA reads TGTGCCAGCAGACCAAGCGGAACCTTTGGGGCTAGCGGGAGAAATGAGCAGTTCTTC. This encodes CASRPSGTFGASGRNEQFF. The full variable domain, in which reference TRBV28 and TRBJ2-1 provide the parts outside the CDR3, is DVKVTQSSRYLVKRTGEKVFLECVQDMDHENMFWYRQDPGLGLRLIYFSYDVKMKEKGDIPEGYSVSREKKERFSLILESASTNQTSMYLCASRPSGTFGASGRNEQFFGPGTRLTVL.

This clonotype was seen a handful of times. This sequence joins TRBV7-6 and TRBJ2-2, with 8 nucleotides matching TRBD2. V lost 0 bases and J lost 5; bases outside the gene matches: 14. CDR1 is SGHVS and CDR2 is FNYEAQ in the germline V gene. The CDR3 is made up of 19 amino acids. The CDR3 nucleotides read TGTGCCAGCAGCTTAGCGCCCGGAGGCAGCGGGAGTTGGACCGGGGAGCTGTTTTTT. It specifies CASSLAPGGSGSWTGELFF.

The chain recombines TRBV7-9 with TRBJ1-4; TRBD1 matches 7 bases. V was pared by 0 bases and J by 7 bases, with 2 bases of the junction left unmatched. Germline loops: CDR1 SEHNR, CDR2 FQNEAQ (reference sequence). This CDR3 has 14 amino acids. The CDR3 region is CASSLATGAEKLFF. The CDR3 nucleotides are TGTGCCAGCAGCTTAGCCACAGGGGCTGAAAAACTGTTTTTT.

The V and J genes are TRBV12-3 or TRBV12-4 and TRBJ2-1; D might be TRBD2 (6 bases). V dropped 6 bases and J dropped 8 bases, with 20 bases sitting between them. The CDR3 is made up of 15 amino acids. The CDR3 loop is CASSPRRESLDEQFF. CDR3 nucleotide sequence: TGTGCCAGCAGCCCCAGACGGGAGAGTTTGGATGAGCAGTTCTTC.

Of note for this clonotype: This sequence may be a read error, since a much larger clone differs from it by one base. The CDR3 here is CASSMTANTGELFF. CDR3 bases: TGTGCCAGCAGTATGACAGCGAACACCGGGGAGCTGTTTTTT. The rearrangement joins TRBV6-1 to TRBJ2-2; TRBD1 might be the D (5 bases). Trimming removed 5 bases at V and 0 bases at J, with 7 bases between. CDR1 is MNHNS and CDR2 is SASEGT in the germline V gene. This CDR3 spans 14 amino acids.

This clonotype was picked up a small number of times. This clone may be a read error of a much larger clone one base away. V usage is TRBV20-1 and J usage is TRBJ1-5; D ambiguous. The germline gives CDR1 DFQATT, CDR2 SNEGSKA (reference sequence). CDR3 length: 12 residues. Trimming stripped 5 bases from V and 2 bases from J, with 7 bases between. CDR3 residues: CSAGDGNQPQHF. In DNA, the CDR3 is TGCAGTGCTGGTGATGGCAATCAGCCCCAGCATTTT.

This clonotype was seen ten or more times. The chain joins TRBV24-1 to TRBJ1-2; 7 bases are shared with TRBD1. From germline, CDR1 is KGHDR and CDR2 SFDVKD. This CDR3 spans 14 amino acids. V lost 4 bases, J lost 4 bases, and 5 bases stayed unmatched. This chain's CDR3 is CATSEPDRAYGYTF. The CDR3 DNA is TGTGCCACCAGTGAACCCGACAGGGCCTATGGCTACACCTTC.

The chain joins TRBV5-1 to TRBJ1-2; D not certain. With 0 bases removed from V and 3 bases from J, the gap between germline ends came to 12 bases. This CDR3 has 15 amino acids. Germline values: CDR1 SGHRS, CDR2 YFSETQ. In DNA, the CDR3 is TGCGCCAGCAGCTTGGCCGGCGGGTCGCACTATGGCTACACCTTC. It specifies CASSLAGGSHYGYTF.

This clonotype was recorded at least ten times. The gene calls are TRBV11-3 and TRBJ2-1; TRBD1 or TRBD2 may be the D gene (6 bases each). Trimming shortened V by 6 bases and J by 7 bases, and 13 bases separated the two germline ends. Germline lookup yields CDR1 SGHNT and CDR2 YENEEA. The CDR3 sequence is 13 residues long. The CDR3 bases are TGTGCCAGCAGAGGGGGGTCCGTTAATGAGCAGTTCTTC. Translated: CASRGGSVNEQFF.

This clonotype showed up many times. The chain carries TRBV28 and TRBJ1-5; weak D call: TRBD1 (5 bases). V lost 3 bases to trimming and J lost 12 bases, with 12 bases between them. Germline CDR1 MDHEN, CDR2 SYDVKM. The CDR3 runs 12 residues. CDR3 sequence: CASSFGRGGQHF. The DNA for the CDR3 is TGTGCCAGCAGTTTCGGAAGGGGAGGCCAGCATTTT.

The V and J genes are TRBV5-1 and TRBJ1-5, with unresolved D. The V gene's germline CDR1 is SGHRS and CDR2 YFSETQ. This CDR3 comprises 16 residues. Trimming cost V 4 bases and J 0 bases, with 14 bases left between them. The CDR3 loop is CASSPTGGYSNQPQHF. The CDR3 DNA sequence: TGCGCCAGCAGCCCCACGGGCGGGTATAGCAATCAGCCCCAGCATTTT. Full variable domain (rest looked up from reference TRBV5-1 and TRBJ1-5): KAGVTQTPRYLIKTRGQQVTLSCSPISGHRSVSWYQQTPGQGLQFLFEYFSETQRNKGNFPGRFSGRQFSNSRSEMNVSTLELGDSALYLCASSPTGGYSNQPQHFGDGTRLSIL.

The chain is built from TRBV24-1 and TRBJ2-2, with D possibly matching TRBD2 (5 bases). Germline V lookup: CDR1 KGHDR, CDR2 SFDVKD. V shed 9 bases and J shed 6 bases, with 13 bases lying between them. This CDR3 has 13 residues. The CDR3 sequence is CATRGIRAGELFF. Here the CDR3 DNA reads TGTGCCACCCGAGGGATCCGGGCCGGGGAGCTGTTTTTT.

The chain has TRBV15 and TRBJ2-1; D gene ambiguous. This CDR3 contains 15 residues. V was cut by 1 base and J by 8 bases, with 15 bases left in between. The germline gives CDR1 LNHNV, CDR2 YYDKDF (reference sequence). DNA of the CDR3: TGTGCCACCAGCAGAGCTTTGAGTCCACACGATGAGCAGTTCTTC. It translates to CATSRALSPHDEQFF.

The chain is built from TRBV27 and TRBJ1-1; 7 bases fit TRBD1. This CDR3 region has 12 residues. Germline V gives CDR1 MNHEY, CDR2 SMNVEV (reference sequence). Trimming took 6 bases from V and 6 from J; bases not matched to a gene: 4. CDR3 nucleotides: TGTGCCAGCAGGCCCACAGGGGCTGAAGCTTTCTTT. It translates to CASRPTGAEAFF.

This chain links TRBV6-1 with TRBJ2-7, with 14 bases that match TRBD2. CDR1 is MNHNS, CDR2 SASEGT, per germline. The CDR3 extends over 16 amino acids. The V gene end was trimmed by 6 bases and the J gene end by 0 bases; junction bases not matched to a gene: 4. CDR3 nucleotides: TGTGCCAGCAGAGGACTAGCGGGAGGCATCTCCTACGAGCAGTACTTC. Translated: CASRGLAGGISYEQYF.

This clonotype occurred many times. The V and J genes are TRBV7-9 and TRBJ2-7, with TRBD2 identical over 9 bases. The CDR3 length is 14 residues. CDR1 SEHNR and CDR2 FQNEAQ come from the germline V gene (reference sequence). V lost 5 bases, J lost 0 bases, and 2 bases stayed unmatched. CDR3 sequence reads: CASSAGGSSYEQYF. For the CDR3, the DNA is TGTGCCAGCAGCGCGGGAGGGAGCTCCTACGAGCAGTACTTC.

This clonotype was counted only a few times. The V call is TRBV18, the J call TRBJ2-7, with 9 bases fitting TRBD1. Germline lookup yields CDR1 KGHSH and CDR2 LQKENI. The CDR3 covers 14 residues. Trimming removed 4 bases from V and 3 bases from J; junction bases left unmatched: 4. The CDR3: CASSHGTGLYEQYF. Written as DNA, the CDR3 is TGTGCCAGCTCACACGGGACAGGGCTCTACGAGCAGTACTTC.

This clonotype was seen at least ten times. The chain combines TRBV7-9 with TRBJ1-1, with D tentatively TRBD1 (6 bases). The CDR3 totals 17 residues. Looked up from germline, CDR1 is SEHNR and CDR2 is FQNEAQ (reference sequence). Trimming cost V 0 bases and J 1 base, with 15 bases left between them. Here the CDR3 reads CASSLALGGYQNTEAFF. The CDR3 DNA sequence: TGTGCCAGCAGCTTAGCGCTAGGGGGATACCAGAACACTGAAGCTTTCTTT.